Following are 27 T cell receptor beta chains from one sample sequenced in a study of technical replicates of blood from a handful of donors. Generated by immunoSEQ multiplex PCR, the TCRdb table keeps only in-frame clones and is missing some. The sample has 80,000 to 95,000 clones, about 91% seen once. The sample consisted of T cells isolated from PBMCs. These receptors originate from a human donor in good health.

This clone was counted between two and nine times. V gene TRBV10-3 combines with J gene TRBJ2-3, with TRBD2 as a possible D gene (5 bases). The V end was cut by 9 bases, the J end by 4 bases, with 8 bases between. The germline CDR1 and CDR2 sequences are ENHRY and SYGVKD. The CDR3 runs 11 residues. CDR3 nucleotides: TGTGCCATTACTAGTTCAGATACGCAGTATTTT. Translating gives CAITSSDTQYF.

This chain links TRBV21-1 with TRBJ1-4. TRBV21-1 has pseudogene status. This CDR3 spans 15 amino acids. The CDR3 region is CASGKDGGVEEKLFF. DNA of the CDR3: TGTGCCAGCGGAAAGGATGGAGGGGTAGAAGAAAAACTGTTTTTT.

The chain uses TRBV5-1 and TRBJ2-1, with TRBD2 matching over 13 bases. The V and J ends lost 9 bases and 5 bases, in that order; junction bases with no gene match: 2. CDR3 size: 13 residues. Germline lookup yields CDR1 SGHRS and CDR2 YFSETQ. The CDR3 loop is CATGTSGDNEQFF. CDR3 in DNA: TGCGCCACCGGGACTAGCGGGGACAATGAGCAGTTCTTC.

V usage is TRBV6-5 and J usage is TRBJ2-3, with D tentatively TRBD2 (6 bases). The germline V and J ends were trimmed by 8 bases and 0 bases, with 15 bases remaining between them. There are 15 residues in the CDR3. Per the germline V gene, CDR1 is MNHEY and CDR2 is SVGAGI. CDR3 amino acids: CASGRVGTSTDTQYF. In DNA, the CDR3 is TGTGCCAGCGGACGCGTCGGGACTAGCACAGATACGCAGTATTTT.

The rearrangement links TRBV14 to TRBJ2-1, with TRBD1 identical over 9 bases. The CDR3 spans 16 residues. Losses at the gene ends were 1 base for V and 6 bases for J; bases not matched to a gene: 7. The germline gives CDR1 SGHDN, CDR2 FVKESK. The CDR3 DNA sequence: TGTGCCAGCAGCCAAGCCCAGACAGGGGGAGGCAATGAGCAGTTCTTC. Translated, it gives CASSQAQTGGGNEQFF. The whole variable domain, remainder taken from reference TRBV14 and TRBJ2-1, is EAGVTQFPSHSVIEKGQTVTLRCDPISGHDNLYWYRRVMGKEIKFLLHFVKESKQDESGMPNNRFLAERTGGTYSTLKVQPAELEDSGVYFCASSQAQTGGGNEQFFGPGTRLTVL.

The chain uses TRBV7-9 and TRBJ2-7; tentative D call: TRBD1 (6 bases). V lost 4 bases, J lost 2 bases, and 9 bases lay in between. CDR1 SEHNR and CDR2 FQNEAQ come from the germline V gene (reference sequence). The CDR3 length is 13 residues. In DNA form, the CDR3 reads TGTGCCAGCAGCTCCTGGACAGCCTACGAGCAGTACTTC. Its protein is CASSSWTAYEQYF. The full variable domain, rest sourced from reference TRBV7-9 and TRBJ2-7, is DTGVSQNPRHKITKRGQNVTFRCDPISEHNRLYWYRQTLGQGPEFLTYFQNEAQLEKSRLLSDRFSAERPKGSFSTLEIQRTEQGDSAMYLCASSSWTAYEQYFGPGTRLTVT.

V gene TRBV5-6 combines with J gene TRBJ1-2; D gene uncertain. This CDR3 has 12 residues. Trimming pared 2 bases from V and 5 bases from J, leaving 7 bases between. Germline CDR1 is SGHDT and CDR2 is YYEEEE. The CDR3 DNA follows: TGTGCCAGCAGCTTAGGCGGATATGGCTACACCTTC. Translation: CASSLGGYGYTF. The whole variable domain, filled in from reference TRBV5-6 and TRBJ1-2, reads DAGVTQSPTHLIKTRGQQVTLRCSPKSGHDTVSWYQQALGQGPQFIFQYYEEEERQRGNFPDRFSGHQFPNYSSELNVNALLLGDSALYLCASSLGGYGYTFGSGTRLTVV.

V usage is TRBV25-1 and J usage is TRBJ1-2; possible D gene TRBD1, 5 bases. Germline CDR1 MGHDK, CDR2 SYGVNS. This CDR3 region has 14 residues. Trimming pared 3 bases from V and 3 bases from J, leaving 11 bases between. The CDR3 loop is CASSEAGPYYGYTF. The CDR3 nucleotides read TGTGCCAGCAGTGAGGCGGGACCCTACTATGGCTACACCTTC.

V usage is TRBV27 and J usage is TRBJ1-1; D remains unclear. The germline V gene encodes CDR1 MNHEY and CDR2 SMNVEV (reference sequence). The CDR3 consists of 16 residues. Trimming shortened V by 2 bases and J by 0 bases, and 13 bases separated the two germline ends. The CDR3 DNA reads as TGTGCCAGCAGTTTAAAGTCGGTCAAACTGAACACTGAAGCTTTCTTT. It translates to CASSLKSVKLNTEAFF.

The chain combines TRBV23-1 with TRBJ1-2; D gene uncertain. TRBV23-1 is designated an ORF whose function remains uncertain. Between the trimmed V and J ends, which lost 8 bases and 0 bases, there was a span of 10 bases. The CDR3 consists of 13 residues. The CDR3 loop is CASCMGPNYGYTF. CDR3 nucleotides: TGCGCCAGCTGTATGGGCCCTAACTATGGCTACACCTTC.

The V and J genes are TRBV7-3 and TRBJ1-1; D remains ambiguous. The CDR3 covers 13 residues. Germline lookup yields CDR1 SGHTA and CDR2 FQGTGA. The V gene lost 2 bases and the J gene lost 4 bases, with 8 bases spanning the gap. CDR3 nucleotides: TGTGCCAGCAGCTTATCTTCGGGCACTGAAGCTTTCTTT. The encoded protein is CASSLSSGTEAFF.

This clone has more than one count but fewer than ten. This chain connects TRBV5-1 to TRBJ1-5, with 7 bases that match TRBD1. Germline V gives CDR1 SGHRS, CDR2 YFSETQ. V was clipped by 0 bases and J by 4 bases; unmatched bases: 4. The CDR3 sequence is 15 residues long. The CDR3 protein is CASSLGGTENQPQHF. The CDR3 DNA is TGCGCCAGCAGCTTGGGGGGGACAGAGAATCAGCCCCAGCATTTT.

This chain links TRBV28 with TRBJ1-5; D call uncertain. The V end was cut by 4 bases, the J end by 6 bases, with 7 bases between. Germline CDR1 and CDR2: MDHEN and SYDVKM. This CDR3 spans 12 amino acids. The CDR3 loop is CASSSVGQPQHF. Written as DNA, the CDR3 is TGTGCCAGCAGTTCCGTCGGTCAGCCCCAGCATTTT.

V is TRBV5-6 and J is TRBJ2-7; 11 bases are a match to TRBD1. The J segment lost 3 bases and the V segment lost 4 bases, leaving 3 bases of the junction unmatched. This CDR3 has 14 amino acids. Germline CDR1 reads SGHDT; CDR2 reads YYEEEE. CDR3 DNA sequence: TGTGCCAGCAGCGGGACAGGGGGGTACTACGAGCAGTACTTC. Its translation is CASSGTGGYYEQYF.

The gene calls are TRBV15 and TRBJ2-7; possibly TRBD1 for D (5 bases). Germline lookup yields CDR1 LNHNV and CDR2 YYDKDF (reference sequence). The CDR3 contains 14 residues. Trimming removed 0 bases at V and 4 bases at J, with 10 bases between. The CDR3 loop is CATSREGAGYEQYF. The DNA for the CDR3 is TGTGCCACCAGCAGAGAAGGGGCAGGATACGAGCAGTACTTC.

The chain links TRBV12-2 to TRBJ2-1; the table's D gene call, TRBD2, was not cross checked with the DNA. TRBV12-2 is an annotated pseudogene. This CDR3 region has 19 residues. DNA of the CDR3: TGTGCAAGTCGCTTAGCGCCCGAGCGGGAGGGCAGGTCCTACAATGAGCAGTTCTTC. Encoded protein: CASRLAPEREGRSYNEQFF.

The V call is TRBV7-3, the J call TRBJ1-1; D is undetermined. CDR1 SGHTA and CDR2 FQGTGA come from the germline V gene. V was shortened by 5 bases and J by 10 bases, with 8 bases between the two germline ends. This CDR3 spans 10 amino acids. The CDR3 here is CASSAGVAFF. As DNA, the CDR3 is TGTGCCAGCAGCGCCGGGGTAGCTTTCTTT.

The CDR3 region has the DNA TGCGCCAGCAGTGAGTCCCCGGCTAGCCTTCAAGAGACCCAGTACTTC. Protein product: CASSESPASLQETQYF. The chain is built from TRBV10-2 and TRBJ2-5; D perhaps matches TRBD2 (5 bases). Trimming stripped 0 bases from V and 2 bases from J, with 13 bases between. This CDR3 spans 16 amino acids. In germline, CDR1 is WSHSY, CDR2 SAAADI.

CDR3 in amino acids: CASCKGATAYNEQFF. As DNA, the CDR3 is TGTGCCAGCTGTAAGGGGGCAACCGCCTACAATGAGCAGTTCTTC. The chain has TRBV6-5 and TRBJ2-1; 7 bases are shared with TRBD1. V shed 8 bases and J 2 bases; nucleotides not matched to a gene: 9. CDR1 is MNHEY and CDR2 is SVGAGI in the germline V gene. CDR3 length: 15 amino acids.

This clone occurred a few times. The CDR3 spells CAWRVTGGGTEAFF. The CDR3 region has the DNA TGTGCCTGGCGAGTTACAGGGGGAGGCACTGAAGCTTTCTTT. The chain combines TRBV30 with TRBJ1-1, with 8 bases fitting TRBD1. The germline V gene has CDR1 GTSNPN and CDR2 SVGIG (reference sequence). This CDR3 spans 14 amino acids. The V gene end was trimmed by 5 bases and the J gene end by 4 bases; junction bases not matched to a gene: 9.

The J gene is TRBJ2-7, the V gene TRBV6-5; 11 bases agree with TRBD2. This CDR3 spans 14 amino acids. Unmatched junction bases numbered 5, after V lost 7 bases and J lost 3 bases. The V gene's germline CDR1 is MNHEY and CDR2 SVGAGI. The CDR3 region is CASIKLAGVYEQYF. The DNA for the CDR3 is TGTGCCAGCATCAAACTAGCGGGAGTCTACGAGCAGTACTTC.

The V gene is TRBV5-1, the J gene TRBJ1-2; the match to TRBD1 covers 7 bases. This CDR3 is 16 amino acids long. Per germline, CDR1 SGHRS and CDR2 YFSETQ. V lost 2 bases, J lost 1 base, and 8 bases stayed unmatched. The CDR3: CASSFSGQKINYGYTF. The CDR3 DNA sequence: TGCGCCAGCAGCTTTTCGGGACAGAAAATTAACTATGGCTACACCTTC.

This sequence joins TRBV12-5 and TRBJ2-2; 9 bases line up with TRBD1. The CDR3 length is 15 residues. Germline V CDR1 and CDR2: LGHNT, FRNRAP. Trimming at V came to 2 bases and at J to 4 bases, leaving 2 bases not matched to a gene. The CDR3 nucleotides read TGTGCTAGTGGTTTGATACAGGGGGCCACCGGGGAGCTGTTTTTT. This codes for CASGLIQGATGELFF.

In its sample, this clone was seen once. The DNA for the CDR3 is TGTGCCAGCAGTTTATTGACAGGGGGTATTTCCTACGAGCAGTACTTC. The encoded protein is CASSLLTGGISYEQYF. This chain connects TRBV27 to TRBJ2-7; 9 bases map to TRBD1. Losses at the gene ends were 1 base for V and 1 base for J; bases not matched to a gene: 5. This CDR3 region has 16 residues. The V gene's germline CDR1 is MNHEY and CDR2 SMNVEV (reference sequence).

The rearrangement links TRBV18 to TRBJ1-6; D may be TRBD1 (6 bases). The CDR3 spans 14 residues. Germline V gene sequence: CDR1 KGHSH, CDR2 LQKENI. The V and J ends lost 5 bases and 10 bases respectively, with 15 bases between them. DNA of the CDR3: TGTGCCAGCTCAGGCCGGGACATATCATCACCCCTCCACTTT. It translates to CASSGRDISSPLHF.

In this sample, this clone turned up once. The rearrangement links TRBV5-1 to TRBJ2-2; 12 bases are a match to TRBD2. This CDR3 has 22 residues. With 3 bases clipped from V and 1 base from J, the junction kept 19 bases outside the gene matches. Germline loops: CDR1 SGHRS, CDR2 YFSETQ. The CDR3 here is CASSSWSVFWLAGGLNTGELFF. In nucleotides, the CDR3 is TGCGCCAGCAGCTCTTGGAGCGTGTTCTGGCTAGCGGGAGGGTTGAACACCGGGGAGCTGTTTTTT.

This clone was recorded only once. The V call is TRBV7-2, the J call TRBJ2-1; no clear D gene. The germline CDR1 and CDR2 sequences are SGHTA and FQGNSA. Deletions cut 1 base from V and 9 bases from J, with 10 bases between. CDR3 length equals 13 residues. The CDR3 here is CASSLGVISEQFF. DNA of the CDR3: TGTGCCAGCAGCTTAGGTGTAATATCTGAGCAGTTCTTC.